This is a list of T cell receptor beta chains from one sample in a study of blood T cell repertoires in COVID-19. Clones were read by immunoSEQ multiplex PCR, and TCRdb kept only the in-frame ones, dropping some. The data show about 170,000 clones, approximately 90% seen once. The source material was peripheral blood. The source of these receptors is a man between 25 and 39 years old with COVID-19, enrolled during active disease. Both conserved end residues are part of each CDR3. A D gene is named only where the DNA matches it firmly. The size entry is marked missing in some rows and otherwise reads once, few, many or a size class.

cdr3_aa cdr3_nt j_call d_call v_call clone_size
CSAARTVNEKLFF TGCAGCGCCGCCCGGACAGTTAATGAAAAACTGTTTTTT TRBJ1-4 . TRBV29-1 .
CASSQEDSDAFF TGTGCCAGCAGCCAAGAGGACAGCGACGCTTTCTTT TRBJ1-1 . TRBV3-1/TRBV3-2 few
CASSSPPPQGLNSPLHF TGTGCCAGCAGCTCGCCCCCCCCGCAGGGCCTAAATTCACCCCTCCACTTT TRBJ1-6 . TRBV11-2 .
CASLAPGSLNQPQHF TGTGCCAGTTTGGCACCAGGGTCCCTCAATCAGCCCCAGCATTTT TRBJ1-5 . TRBV2 .
CASSVDGSTDTQYF TGTGCCAGCAGCGTAGACGGTTCCACAGATACGCAGTATTTT TRBJ2-3 . TRBV9 .
CASSLIPGRKETQYF TGCGCCAGCAGCTTGATTCCTGGGAGGAAAGAGACCCAGTACTTC TRBJ2-5 . TRBV5-1 .
CAISVVRAGAETQYF TGTGCCATCAGTGTGGTACGAGCTGGGGCGGAGACCCAGTACTTC TRBJ2-5 . TRBV10-3 .
CASSQGAANEKLFF TGTGCCAGCAGTCAGGGGGCGGCTAATGAAAAACTGTTTTTT TRBJ1-4 TRBD1 TRBV6-5 .
CASSLVGGGAYEQYF TGTGCCAGCAGCTTAGTGGGCGGGGGGGCCTACGAGCAGTACTTC TRBJ2-7 TRBD2 TRBV7-2 few
CASSKQGFGEQFF TGTGCCAGCAGCAAACAGGGATTCGGTGAGCAGTTCTTC TRBJ2-1 . TRBV9 .
CASSPGTGDSQPQHF TGTGCCAGCAGTCCCGGGACAGGGGATAGTCAGCCCCAGCATTTT TRBJ1-5 TRBD1 TRBV6-5 .
CASSLYQGNYGYTF TGTGCCAGCAGTTTATATCAGGGTAACTATGGCTACACCTTC TRBJ1-2 . TRBV27 .
CASSGGQGRLDSYNEQFF TGTGCCAGTAGTGGCGGACAGGGGCGATTAGACTCCTACAATGAGCAGTTCTTC TRBJ2-1 TRBD1 TRBV19 .
CATQVSNTEAFF TGTGCCACACAGGTATCGAACACTGAAGCTTTCTTT TRBJ1-1 . TRBV6-5 .
CASRRRQGDTEAFF TGTGCCAGTAGACGGAGACAGGGGGACACTGAAGCTTTCTTT TRBJ1-1 TRBD1 TRBV19 .
CASSQELAAYEQYF TGTGCCAGCAGCCAAGAATTGGCGGCCTACGAGCAGTACTTC TRBJ2-7 . TRBV4-2 .
CASIRGGTGNTEAFF TGTGCCAGCATCCGGGGAGGTACGGGAAACACTGAAGCTTTCTTT TRBJ1-1 . TRBV6-5 .
CSASRMGGQANYGYTF TGCAGTGCTAGTAGGATGGGGGGACAGGCTAACTATGGCTACACCTTC TRBJ1-2 TRBD1 TRBV20-1 .
CASSLAPDRDQPQHF TGCGCCAGCAGCTTGGCCCCGGACAGGGACCAGCCCCAGCATTTT TRBJ1-5 TRBD1 TRBV5-1 .
CATSPWGTSGSGGSSYNEQFF TGTGCCACCAGTCCCTGGGGGACTAGCGGGAGTGGGGGATCGTCCTACAATGAGCAGTTCTTC TRBJ2-1 TRBD2 TRBV24-1 .
CASSLRREGGYTF TGTGCCAGCAGTCTAAGGAGGGAGGGGGGCTACACCTTC TRBJ1-2 . TRBV12-3/TRBV12-4 once
CASSPLETQYF TGTGCCAGCAGCCCCCTAGAAACCCAGTACTTC TRBJ2-5 . TRBV7-9 .